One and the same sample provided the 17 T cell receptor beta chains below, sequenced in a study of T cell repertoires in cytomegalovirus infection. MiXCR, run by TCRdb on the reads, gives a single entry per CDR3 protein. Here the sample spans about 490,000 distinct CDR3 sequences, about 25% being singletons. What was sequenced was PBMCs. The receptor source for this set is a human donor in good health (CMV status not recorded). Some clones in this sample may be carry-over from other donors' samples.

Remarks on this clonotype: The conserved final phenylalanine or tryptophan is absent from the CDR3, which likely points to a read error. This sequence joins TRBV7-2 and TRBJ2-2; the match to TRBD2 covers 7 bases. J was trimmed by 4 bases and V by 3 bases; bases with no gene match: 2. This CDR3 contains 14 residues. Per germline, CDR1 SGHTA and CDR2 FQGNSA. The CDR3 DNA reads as TGTGCCAGCAGCTTGGGGGGGAGCACCGGGGAGCTGTTTTCT. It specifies CASSLGGSTGELFS.

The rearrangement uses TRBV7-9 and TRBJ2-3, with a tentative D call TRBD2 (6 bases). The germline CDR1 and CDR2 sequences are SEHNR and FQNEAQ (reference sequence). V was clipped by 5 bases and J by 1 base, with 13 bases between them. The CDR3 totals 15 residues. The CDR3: CASSRTTGGTDTQYF. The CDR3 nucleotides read TGTGCCAGCAGCCGGACGACGGGAGGCACAGATACGCAGTATTTT.

The CDR3 DNA follows: TGTGCCAGCAGCCCTCAAACGGGGGGCGGGTACACTGAAGCTTTCTTT. Its translation: CASSPQTGGGYTEAFF. The chain joins TRBV4-2 to TRBJ1-1; D possibly corresponds to TRBD1 (6 bases). Trimming cost V 4 bases and J 3 bases, with 18 bases left between them. Germline CDR1 is LGHNA and CDR2 is YNFKEQ. The CDR3 runs to 16 residues.

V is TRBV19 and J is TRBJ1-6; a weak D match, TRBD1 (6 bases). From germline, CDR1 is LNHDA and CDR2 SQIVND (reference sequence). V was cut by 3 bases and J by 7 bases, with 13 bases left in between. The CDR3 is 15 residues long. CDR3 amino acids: CASSIVQGKNSPLHF. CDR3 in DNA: TGTGCCAGTAGTATTGTACAGGGCAAAAATTCACCCCTCCACTTT.

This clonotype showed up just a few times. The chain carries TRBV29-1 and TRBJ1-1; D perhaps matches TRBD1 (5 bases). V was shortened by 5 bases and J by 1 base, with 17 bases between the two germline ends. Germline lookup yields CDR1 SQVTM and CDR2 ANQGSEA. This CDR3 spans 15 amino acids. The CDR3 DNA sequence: TGCAGCGTTCAGGCAGGGAGACGATCGAACACTGAAGCTTTCTTT. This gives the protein CSVQAGRRSNTEAFF. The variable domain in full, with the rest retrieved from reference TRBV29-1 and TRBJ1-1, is SAVISQKPSRDICQRGTSLTIQCQVDSQVTMMFWYRQQPGQSLTLIATANQGSEATYESGFVIDKFPISRPNLTFSTLTVSNMSPEDSSIYLCSVQAGRRSNTEAFFGQGTRLTVV.

The CDR3 nucleotides read TGCGCCAGCGGGAACCGGGACAGTACCTACGAGCAGTACGTC. Translating gives CASGNRDSTYEQYV. The chain uses TRBV23-1 and TRBJ2-7; TRBD1 matches at 7 bases. TRBV23-1 falls under the ORF class, with uncertain function. V lost 8 bases to trimming and J lost 2 bases; unmatched junction nucleotides: 9. This CDR3 is built from 14 residues.

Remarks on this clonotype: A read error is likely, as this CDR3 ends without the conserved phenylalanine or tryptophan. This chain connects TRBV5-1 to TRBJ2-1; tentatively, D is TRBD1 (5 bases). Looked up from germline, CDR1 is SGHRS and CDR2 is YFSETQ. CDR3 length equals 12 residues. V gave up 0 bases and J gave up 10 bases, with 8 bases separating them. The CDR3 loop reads CASSLGTTEQFS. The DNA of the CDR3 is TGCGCCAGCAGCTTGGGGACAACCGAGCAGTTCTCC.

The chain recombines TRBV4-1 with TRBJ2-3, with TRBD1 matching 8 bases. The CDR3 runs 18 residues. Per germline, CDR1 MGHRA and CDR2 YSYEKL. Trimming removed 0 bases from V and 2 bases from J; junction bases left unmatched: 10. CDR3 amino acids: CASSQDFGTGMVTDTQYF. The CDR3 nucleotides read TGCGCCAGCAGCCAAGATTTCGGGACAGGAATGGTCACAGATACGCAGTATTTT.

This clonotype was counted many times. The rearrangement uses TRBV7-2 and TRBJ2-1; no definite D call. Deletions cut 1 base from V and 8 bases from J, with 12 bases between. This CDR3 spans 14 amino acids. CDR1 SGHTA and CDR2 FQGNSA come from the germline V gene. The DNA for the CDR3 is TGTGCCAGCAGCTTAGAGGTCAGGAGTCATGAGCAGTTCTTC. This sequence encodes CASSLEVRSHEQFF. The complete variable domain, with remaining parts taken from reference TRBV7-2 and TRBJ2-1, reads GAGVSQSPSNKVTEKGKDVELRCDPISGHTALYWYRQSLGQGLEFLIYFQGNSAPDKSGLPSDRFSAERTGGSVSTLTIQRTQQEDSAVYLCASSLEVRSHEQFFGPGTRLTVL.

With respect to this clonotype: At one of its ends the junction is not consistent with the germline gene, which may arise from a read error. CDR3 protein: CASSYGRADTQYF. CDR3 nucleotide sequence: TGTGCCAGCAGTTACGGGCGCGCAGACACGCAGTATTTT. The rearrangement links TRBV6-5 to TRBJ2-3; unclear D gene. The CDR3 is 13 amino acids. Germline-derived CDR1 and CDR2 are MNHEY and SVGAGI.

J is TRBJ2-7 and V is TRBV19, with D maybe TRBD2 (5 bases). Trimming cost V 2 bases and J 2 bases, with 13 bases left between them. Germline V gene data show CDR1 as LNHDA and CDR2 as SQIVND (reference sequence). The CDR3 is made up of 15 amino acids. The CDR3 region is CASSIIQDGTYEQYF. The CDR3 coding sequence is TGTGCCAGTAGTATAATCCAGGACGGGACCTACGAGCAGTACTTC.

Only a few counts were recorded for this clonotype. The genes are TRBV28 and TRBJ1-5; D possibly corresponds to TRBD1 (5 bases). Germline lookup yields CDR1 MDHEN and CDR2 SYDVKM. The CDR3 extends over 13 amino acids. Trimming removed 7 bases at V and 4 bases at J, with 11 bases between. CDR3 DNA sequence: TGTGCCAGCACCGGGGCGATTAATCAGCCCCAGCATTTT. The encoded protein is CASTGAINQPQHF.

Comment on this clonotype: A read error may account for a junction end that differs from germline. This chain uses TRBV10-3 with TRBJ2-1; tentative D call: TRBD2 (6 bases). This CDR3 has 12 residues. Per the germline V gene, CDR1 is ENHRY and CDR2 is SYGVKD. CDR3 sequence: CAISGEDNVQFF. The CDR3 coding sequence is TGTGCCATCAGCGGGGAGGACAATGTGCAGTTCTTC.

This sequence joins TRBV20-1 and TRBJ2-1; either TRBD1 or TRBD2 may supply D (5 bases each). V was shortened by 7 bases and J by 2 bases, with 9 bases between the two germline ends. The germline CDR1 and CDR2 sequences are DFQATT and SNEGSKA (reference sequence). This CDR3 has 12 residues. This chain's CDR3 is CSGGTAYNEQFF. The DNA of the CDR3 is TGCAGTGGTGGGACGGCCTACAATGAGCAGTTCTTC.

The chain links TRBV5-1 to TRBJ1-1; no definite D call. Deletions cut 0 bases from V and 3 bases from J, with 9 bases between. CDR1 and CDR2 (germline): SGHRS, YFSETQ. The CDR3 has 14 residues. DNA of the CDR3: TGCGCCAGCAGCTTGGTTGGGCAAGACACTGAAGCTTTCTTT. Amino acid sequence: CASSLVGQDTEAFF.

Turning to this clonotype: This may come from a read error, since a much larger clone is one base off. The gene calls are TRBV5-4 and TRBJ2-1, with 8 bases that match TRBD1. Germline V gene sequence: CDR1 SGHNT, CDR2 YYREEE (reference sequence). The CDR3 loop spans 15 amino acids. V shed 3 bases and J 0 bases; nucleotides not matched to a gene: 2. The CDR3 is CASSWGQDSYNEQFF. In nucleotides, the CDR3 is TGTGCCAGCAGCTGGGGACAGGACTCCTACAATGAGCAGTTCTTC.

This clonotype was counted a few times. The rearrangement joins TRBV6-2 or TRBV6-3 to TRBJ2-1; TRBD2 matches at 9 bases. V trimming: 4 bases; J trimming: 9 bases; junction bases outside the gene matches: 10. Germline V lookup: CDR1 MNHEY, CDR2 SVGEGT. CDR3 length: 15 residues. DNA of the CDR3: TGTGCCAGCAGTTCTTCTCCTATAGCGGGGGCTGAGCAGTTCTTC. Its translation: CASSSSPIAGAEQFF.